This record covers a single T cell receptor (beta chain). Its antigen is unknown. This entry is derived from a study of Ad26.COV2.S vaccination and SARS-CoV-2 variants. Study at large: Enrollment placed the donor in the COV1001 Ad26.COV2.S trial arm.

The data were produced by immunoSEQ multiplex PCR, yet TCRdb's version contains in-frame clones alone and is incomplete. Of 500,000 or so clones listed, approximately 90% are singletons. The treatment was: roughly 19 received Ad26.COV2.S at low or high dose, single or two shots; roughly five received placebo; per-sample allocation not given. Specimen acquisition occurred on day 63 following the initial vaccine or placebo injection. This CDR3 region has 15 residues. The germline V gene encodes CDR1 MNHNY and CDR2 SVGAGI (reference sequence). The V segment lost 6 bases and the J segment 7 bases; nucleotides outside the gene matches: 7. Study-wide points: Substantial breadth was reported for post-vaccination spike-specific CD8+ and CD4+ T cells.

The sequenced sample was peripheral blood, obtained in a trial of Ad26.COV2.S vaccine versus placebo. V gene TRBV6-6 combines with J gene TRBJ1-5; TRBD1 agrees at 12 bases. The receptor was derived from a person between 18 and 65 years old who received the Ad26.COV2.S COVID-19 vaccine or a placebo. The CDR3 region is CASSAGQGAGQPQHF. The CDR3 DNA follows: TGTGCCAGCAGCGCGGGACAGGGGGCGGGACAGCCCCAGCATTTT.